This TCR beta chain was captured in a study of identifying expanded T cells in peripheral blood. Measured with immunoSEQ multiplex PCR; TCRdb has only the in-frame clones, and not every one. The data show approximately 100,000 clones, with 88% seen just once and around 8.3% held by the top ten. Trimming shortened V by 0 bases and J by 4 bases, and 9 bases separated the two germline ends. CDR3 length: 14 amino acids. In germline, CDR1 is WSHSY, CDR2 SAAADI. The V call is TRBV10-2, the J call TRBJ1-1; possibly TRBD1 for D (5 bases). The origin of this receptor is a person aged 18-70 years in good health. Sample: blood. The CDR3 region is CASSESTGGTEAFF. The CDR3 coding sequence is TGCGCCAGCAGTGAGTCGACGGGGGGCACTGAAGCTTTCTTT.